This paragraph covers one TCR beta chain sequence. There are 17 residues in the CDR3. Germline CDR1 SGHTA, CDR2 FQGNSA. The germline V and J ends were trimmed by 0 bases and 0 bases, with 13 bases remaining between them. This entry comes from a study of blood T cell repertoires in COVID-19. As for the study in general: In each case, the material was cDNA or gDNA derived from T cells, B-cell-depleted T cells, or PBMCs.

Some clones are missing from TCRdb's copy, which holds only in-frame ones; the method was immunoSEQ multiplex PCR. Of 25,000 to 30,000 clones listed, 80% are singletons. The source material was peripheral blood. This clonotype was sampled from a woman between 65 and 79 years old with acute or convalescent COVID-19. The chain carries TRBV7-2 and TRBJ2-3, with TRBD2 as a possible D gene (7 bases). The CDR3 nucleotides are TGTGCCAGCAGCTTAGCGGGGGGGGCGACTAGCACAGATACGCAGTATTTT. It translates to CASSLAGGATSTDTQYF.